The next 27 T cell receptor beta chains were all read from a single sample in a study of identical twins. TCRdb reprocessed the 5' RACE reads via MiXCR and lists one record per CDR3 protein. The sample includes 700,000 or so distinct CDR3 sequences, over 8.5% seen only once; the top ten take 0.75% to 1%. A further study also used this sample, focusing on yellow fever vaccine responses in identical twins.

What was sequenced was PBMCs. Source of these receptors: a woman younger than 30 in good health.

This clonotype was detected ten times or more. The rearrangement uses TRBV7-9 and TRBJ2-3; D might be TRBD2 (6 bases). There are 16 residues in the CDR3. Germline V gene data show CDR1 as SEHNR and CDR2 as FQNEAQ (reference sequence). Trimming pared 4 bases from V and 1 base from J, leaving 15 bases between. As DNA, the CDR3 is TGTGCCAGCAGCTCGACCGCAGGGACTGGCACAGATACGCAGTATTTT. Its protein is CASSSTAGTGTDTQYF.

Notes on this clonotype: A much bigger clone sits one base away, suggesting this may be a read error. The chain couples TRBV12-3 or TRBV12-4 to TRBJ2-7; D gene uncertain. Trimming removed 4 bases at V and 4 bases at J, with 11 bases between. The CDR3 contains 13 residues. CDR3 nucleotides: TGTGCCAGCAGTTCGTACCAGTTATACGAGCAGTACTTC. This sequence encodes CASSSYQLYEQYF.

This clonotype was seen only a few times. This chain uses TRBV20-1 with TRBJ2-3, with D possibly being TRBD2 (6 bases). Between the trimmed V and J ends, which lost 7 bases and 6 bases, there was a span of 14 bases. CDR1 DFQATT and CDR2 SNEGSKA come from the germline V gene (reference sequence). The CDR3 runs to 12 residues. The CDR3 nucleotides are TGCAGTGTTCGCGGGAACTGGGATACGCAGTATTTT. Translating gives CSVRGNWDTQYF.

There are a few counts of this clonotype. This chain uses TRBV5-8 with TRBJ1-5, with D tentatively TRBD1 (5 bases). The CDR3 is 15 residues long. V was pared by 4 bases and J by 4 bases, with 15 bases between. Germline loops: CDR1 SGHTS, CDR2 YDEGEE. As DNA, the CDR3 is TGTGCCAGCAGCGTGGGACTGACGGGAAATCAGCCCCAGCATTTT. This codes for CASSVGLTGNQPQHF.

The chain has TRBV7-2 and TRBJ2-1, with TRBD2 as a possible D gene (5 bases). The CDR3 totals 13 residues. Germline V CDR1 and CDR2: SGHTA, FQGNSA. V dropped 5 bases and J dropped 7 bases, with 12 bases sitting between them. Here the CDR3 DNA reads TGTGCCAGCAGCAACAAACCGGGGAATGAGCAGTTCTTC. Encoded protein: CASSNKPGNEQFF.

This clonotype was seen a handful of times. The rearrangement uses TRBV6-4 and TRBJ2-1, with D perhaps TRBD2 (6 bases). Germline-derived CDR1 and CDR2 are MRHNA and SNTAGT. This CDR3 spans 15 amino acids. Deletions cut 2 bases from V and 9 bases from J, with 17 bases between. The CDR3 loop reads CASSDEGLVGSEQFF. CDR3 DNA: TGTGCCAGCAGTGACGAGGGACTTGTGGGGAGTGAGCAGTTCTTC.

The rearrangement uses TRBV27 and TRBJ2-3; 7 nucleotides agree with TRBD1. V was clipped by 7 bases and J by 3 bases; unmatched bases: 10. CDR3 length: 15 residues. Germline V gene sequence: CDR1 MNHEY, CDR2 SMNVEV (reference sequence). CDR3 coding DNA: TGTGCCAGCACTCTAACAGGGGTGAGGACAGATACGCAGTATTTT. This sequence encodes CASTLTGVRTDTQYF.

This clonotype was detected a few times. The V gene is TRBV14, the J gene TRBJ2-3, with 7 bases aligning to TRBD2. The V segment lost 4 bases and the J segment 5 bases; nucleotides outside the gene matches: 12. CDR3 length: 16 amino acids. CDR1 is SGHDN and CDR2 is FVKESK in the germline V gene. In DNA form, the CDR3 reads TGTGCCAGCAGCCTCCAGGCGGGAGATTCTAGAGATACGCAGTATTTT. Translation gives CASSLQAGDSRDTQYF.

The table lists this clonotype with many counts. This rearrangement joins TRBV5-1 to TRBJ1-5, with a possible D match to TRBD1 (6 bases). The CDR3 totals 13 residues. The V and J ends lost 0 bases and 7 bases respectively, with 8 bases between them. Germline assignment: CDR1 SGHRS and CDR2 YFSETQ. CDR3 in amino acids: CASSLGGLQPQHF. In DNA form, the CDR3 reads TGCGCCAGCAGCTTGGGGGGGCTCCAGCCCCAGCATTTT.

This clonotype was picked up a small number of times. The chain has TRBV4-3 and TRBJ2-3, with 10 bases aligning to TRBD2. V shed 0 bases, J shed 7 bases, and the junction held 7 bases outside the gene matches. Germline V gene data show CDR1 as LGHNA and CDR2 as YSLEER. The length of the CDR3 is 16 residues. CDR3 in amino acids: CASSQEGSGRSNTQYF. As DNA, the CDR3 is TGCGCCAGCAGCCAAGAAGGTAGCGGGAGGTCAAATACGCAGTATTTT.

This clonotype was counted between two and nine times. CDR3 residues: CASSLHRDYEQYF. The CDR3 region has the DNA TGTGCCAGCAGCTTACACCGGGACTACGAGCAGTACTTC. V is TRBV7-3 and J is TRBJ2-7, with D maybe TRBD2 (5 bases). CDR1 is SGHTA, CDR2 FQGTGA, per germline. Trimming stripped 2 bases from V and 3 bases from J, with 8 bases between. The CDR3 is 13 amino acids.

This clonotype was seen ten or more times. The rearrangement joins TRBV29-1 to TRBJ1-2; D uncertain. CDR1 SQVTM and CDR2 ANQGSEA come from the germline V gene. Between the trimmed V and J ends, which lost 3 bases and 6 bases, there was a span of 11 bases. CDR3 length: 12 residues. The CDR3 here is CSVDDTRNGYTF. As DNA, the CDR3 is TGCAGCGTTGATGACACCCGAAATGGCTACACCTTC. Combining the CDR3 with reference TRBV29-1 and TRBJ1-2 gives the whole variable domain SAVISQKPSRDICQRGTSLTIQCQVDSQVTMMFWYRQQPGQSLTLIATANQGSEATYESGFVIDKFPISRPNLTFSTLTVSNMSPEDSSIYLCSVDDTRNGYTFGSGTRLTVV.

At least ten counts were recorded for this clonotype. The rearrangement joins TRBV7-9 to TRBJ2-7; tentatively, D is TRBD1 (6 bases). The germline V and J ends were trimmed by 6 bases and 0 bases, with 12 bases remaining between them. The germline gives CDR1 SEHNR, CDR2 FQNEAQ (reference sequence). This CDR3 is built from 14 residues. The DNA for the CDR3 is TGTGCCAGCAGTCGAAAGGACAGCTCCTACGAGCAGTACTTC. This gives the protein CASSRKDSSYEQYF.

This chain connects TRBV20-1 to TRBJ2-1; TRBD2 is a possible D gene (6 bases). CDR1 DFQATT and CDR2 SNEGSKA come from the germline V gene (reference sequence). Trimming stripped 6 bases from V and 9 bases from J, with 15 bases between. There are 12 residues in the CDR3. As DNA, the CDR3 is TGCAGTGCCGAACGGGAGCTCGCTGAGCAGTTCTTC. Its translation: CSAERELAEQFF.

This clonotype was recorded a few times. The gene calls are TRBV5-1 and TRBJ2-1; no clear D. Trimming removed 2 bases from V and 2 bases from J, with 11 bases in between. Germline CDR1 SGHRS, CDR2 YFSETQ. The length of the CDR3 is 15 residues. In nucleotides, the CDR3 is TGCGCCAGCAGCTTAGTCGGTACCACCTACAATGAGCAGTTCTTC. Translation: CASSLVGTTYNEQFF.

This clonotype occurred a few times. The V and J genes are TRBV4-3 and TRBJ2-7; 8 nucleotides line up with TRBD2. CDR1 is LGHNA and CDR2 is YSLEER in the germline V gene. The junction had 11 bases not matched to a gene; V was cut back by 1 base and J by 3 bases. CDR3 length equals 17 residues. The CDR3 coding sequence is TGCGCCAGCAGCCAAGGTCGGGAGGGTTTGTTGGTCTACGAGCAGTACTTC. Its translation: CASSQGREGLLVYEQYF.

The gene calls are TRBV10-2 and TRBJ1-4; 7 nucleotides line up with TRBD1. The CDR3 runs 15 residues. J was trimmed by 5 bases and V by 5 bases; bases with no gene match: 8. Germline V CDR1 and CDR2: WSHSY, SAAADI. The CDR3 region has the DNA TGCGCCAGCAGTACAGGGGCGGGGATCAATGAAAAACTGTTTTTT. Protein sequence: CASSTGAGINEKLFF.

This clonotype was seen a handful of times. The V call is TRBV20-1, the J call TRBJ1-4; D call uncertain. V was trimmed by 0 bases and J by 2 bases, leaving 7 bases between them. The CDR3 has 14 residues. Germline V lookup: CDR1 DFQATT, CDR2 SNEGSKA (reference sequence). CDR3 coding DNA: TGCAGTGCTAGAGATCCCTTTACTAATGAAAAACTGTTTTTT. Its translation: CSARDPFTNEKLFF.

This clonotype was found many times. This chain joins TRBV6-1 and TRBJ2-7; TRBD1 agrees at 8 bases. The J segment lost 4 bases and the V segment lost 4 bases, leaving 6 bases of the junction unmatched. CDR3 size: 14 residues. Germline loops: CDR1 MNHNS, CDR2 SASEGT. The CDR3 loop reads CASSADRGKYEQYF. The CDR3 DNA reads TGTGCCAGCAGTGCTGACAGGGGCAAGTACGAGCAGTACTTC.

The CDR3 sequence: CSANSRRALRSYEQYF. For the CDR3, the DNA is TGCAGTGCTAATAGCCGGAGAGCACTAAGGTCCTACGAGCAGTACTTC. The rearrangement links TRBV20-1 to TRBJ2-7, with D uncertain. CDR1 is DFQATT and CDR2 is SNEGSKA in the germline V gene (reference sequence). The V and J ends lost 4 bases and 1 base respectively, with 20 bases between them. The CDR3 covers 16 residues.

A few counts support this clonotype. The rearrangement uses TRBV25-1 and TRBJ1-6; 9 bases align to TRBD1. The germline CDR1 and CDR2 sequences are MGHDK and SYGVNS. This CDR3 has 14 residues. Trimming removed 3 bases from V and 10 bases from J; junction bases left unmatched: 4. In DNA form, the CDR3 reads TGTGCCAGCAGTGAGGGACAGGGAGTCTCACCCCTCCACTTT. Translating it yields CASSEGQGVSPLHF.

This clonotype turned up a few times. The V and J genes are TRBV6-1 and TRBJ1-6; TRBD1 agrees at 8 bases. The CDR3 is made up of 14 amino acids. Germline-derived CDR1 and CDR2 are MNHNS and SASEGT. With 6 bases clipped from V and 5 bases from J, the junction kept 3 bases outside the gene matches. Here the CDR3 DNA reads TGTGCCAGCAGAGGGACAGGAGATAATTCACCCCTCCACTTT. Its translation is CASRGTGDNSPLHF.

This rearrangement joins TRBV7-9 to TRBJ2-3; weak D call: TRBD2 (5 bases). Germline V gene lookup returns CDR1 SEHNR and CDR2 FQNEAQ (reference sequence). Between the trimmed V and J ends, which lost 6 bases and 5 bases, there was a span of 15 bases. The CDR3 extends over 14 amino acids. The CDR3 DNA reads TGTGCCAGCAGTTCTTTGGAGGTGGAAGATACGCAGTATTTT. This sequence encodes CASSSLEVEDTQYF.

The rearrangement uses TRBV9 and TRBJ2-1; 11 bases align to TRBD2. Germline CDR1 reads SGDLS; CDR2 reads YYNGEE. V shed 0 bases and J 0 bases; nucleotides not matched to a gene: 11. The CDR3 loop spans 20 amino acids. The CDR3 coding sequence is TGTGCCAGCAGCGTAGGCCTAGCGGGGGGCCAGACGAGCTCCTACAATGAGCAGTTCTTC. As protein: CASSVGLAGGQTSSYNEQFF.

The chain couples TRBV2 to TRBJ2-4; D not certain. CDR1 is SNHLY and CDR2 is FYNNEI in the germline V gene. This CDR3 region has 14 residues. V was pared by 4 bases and J by 5 bases, with 12 bases between. CDR3 bases: TGTGCCAGCAGTGGCCCGCGCACTCAAAACATTCAGTACTTC. Translation: CASSGPRTQNIQYF.

The V gene is TRBV29-1, the J gene TRBJ2-3; 9 nucleotides match TRBD2. V shed 4 bases, J shed 6 bases, and the junction held 5 bases outside the gene matches. The CDR3 consists of 13 residues. In germline, CDR1 is SQVTM, CDR2 ANQGSEA. The CDR3 DNA is TGCAGCGTTGGGGGCGGGAGGGCTGATACGCAGTATTTT. Its protein is CSVGGGRADTQYF.

The table lists this clonotype with a few counts. The chain is built from TRBV7-9 and TRBJ2-7, with D perhaps matching TRBD1 (5 bases). The germline CDR1 and CDR2 sequences are SEHNR and FQNEAQ (reference sequence). The germline V and J ends were trimmed by 6 bases and 1 base, with 7 bases remaining between them. This CDR3 comprises 12 residues. The CDR3 nucleotides are TGTGCCAGCAGACGACAGTCCTACGAGCAGTACTTC. Its translation: CASRRQSYEQYF.